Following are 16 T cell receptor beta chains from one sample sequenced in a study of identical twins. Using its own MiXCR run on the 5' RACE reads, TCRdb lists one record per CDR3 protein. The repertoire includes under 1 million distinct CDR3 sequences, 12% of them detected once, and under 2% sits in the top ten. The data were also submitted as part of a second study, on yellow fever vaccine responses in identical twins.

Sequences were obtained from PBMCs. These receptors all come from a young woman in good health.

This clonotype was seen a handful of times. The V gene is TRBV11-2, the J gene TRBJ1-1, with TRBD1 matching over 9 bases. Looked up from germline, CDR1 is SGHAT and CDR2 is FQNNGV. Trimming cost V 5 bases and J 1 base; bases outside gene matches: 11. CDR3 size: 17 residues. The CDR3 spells CASSSKPGQGENTEAFF. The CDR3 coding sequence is TGTGCCAGCAGCAGTAAACCGGGACAGGGAGAGAACACTGAAGCTTTCTTT.

CDR3: CASSHRTDGYTF. The CDR3 nucleotides are TGTGCCAGCAGTCATCGGACAGATGGCTACACCTTC. This sequence joins TRBV12-3 or TRBV12-4 and TRBJ1-2; D is possibly TRBD1 (6 bases). CDR3 length: 12 residues. V lost 5 bases to trimming and J lost 6 bases, with 10 bases between them.

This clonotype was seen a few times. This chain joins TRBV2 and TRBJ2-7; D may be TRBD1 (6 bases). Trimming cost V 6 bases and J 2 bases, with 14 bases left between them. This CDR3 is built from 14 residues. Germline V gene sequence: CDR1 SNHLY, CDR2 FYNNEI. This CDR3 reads CASRPSQGTYEQYV. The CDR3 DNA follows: TGTGCCAGCAGACCCTCCCAGGGGACCTACGAGCAGTACGTC.

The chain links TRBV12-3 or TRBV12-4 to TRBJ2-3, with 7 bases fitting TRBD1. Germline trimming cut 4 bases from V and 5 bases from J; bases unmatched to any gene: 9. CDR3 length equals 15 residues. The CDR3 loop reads CASSSPTTGIDTQYF. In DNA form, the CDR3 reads TGTGCCAGCAGTTCCCCGACGACAGGGATAGATACGCAGTATTTT.

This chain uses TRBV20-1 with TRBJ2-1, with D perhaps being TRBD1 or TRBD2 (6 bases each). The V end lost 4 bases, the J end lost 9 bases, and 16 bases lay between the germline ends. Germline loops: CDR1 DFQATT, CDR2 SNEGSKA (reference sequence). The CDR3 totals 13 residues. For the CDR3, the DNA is TGCAGTGCTATAAGGGGGGCAATGGGTGAGCAGTTCTTC. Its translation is CSAIRGAMGEQFF.

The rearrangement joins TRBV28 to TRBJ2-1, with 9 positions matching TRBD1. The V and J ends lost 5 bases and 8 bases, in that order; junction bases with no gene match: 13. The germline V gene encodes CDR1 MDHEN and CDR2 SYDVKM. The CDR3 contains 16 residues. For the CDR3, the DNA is TGTGCCAGCAGTCCCCACCCGTGGACAGGGGAGGATGAGCAGTTCTTC. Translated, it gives CASSPHPWTGEDEQFF.

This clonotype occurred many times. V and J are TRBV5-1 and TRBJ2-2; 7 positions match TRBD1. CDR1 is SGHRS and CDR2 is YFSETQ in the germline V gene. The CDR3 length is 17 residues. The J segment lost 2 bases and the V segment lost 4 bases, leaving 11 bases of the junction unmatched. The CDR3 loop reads CASSELDRAGNTGELFF. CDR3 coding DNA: TGCGCCAGCAGCGAACTAGACAGGGCTGGAAACACCGGGGAGCTGTTTTTT. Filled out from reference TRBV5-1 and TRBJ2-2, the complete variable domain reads KAGVTQTPRYLIKTRGQQVTLSCSPISGHRSVSWYQQTPGQGLQFLFEYFSETQRNKGNFPGRFSGRQFSNSRSEMNVSTLELGDSALYLCASSELDRAGNTGELFFGEGSRLTVL.

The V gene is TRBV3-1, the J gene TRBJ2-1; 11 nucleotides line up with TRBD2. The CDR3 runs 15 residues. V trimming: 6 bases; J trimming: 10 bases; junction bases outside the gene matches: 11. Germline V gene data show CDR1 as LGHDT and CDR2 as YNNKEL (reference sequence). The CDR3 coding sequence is TGTGCCAGCAGTCGACTAGCGGGAACCCACAGGGAGCAGTTCTTC. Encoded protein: CASSRLAGTHREQFF.

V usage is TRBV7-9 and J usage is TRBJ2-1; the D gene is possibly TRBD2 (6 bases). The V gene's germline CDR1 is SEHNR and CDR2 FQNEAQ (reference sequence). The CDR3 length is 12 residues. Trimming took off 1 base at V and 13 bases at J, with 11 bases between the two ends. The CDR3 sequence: CASSLELADQFF. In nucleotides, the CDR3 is TGTGCCAGCAGCTTAGAACTAGCCGACCAGTTCTTC.

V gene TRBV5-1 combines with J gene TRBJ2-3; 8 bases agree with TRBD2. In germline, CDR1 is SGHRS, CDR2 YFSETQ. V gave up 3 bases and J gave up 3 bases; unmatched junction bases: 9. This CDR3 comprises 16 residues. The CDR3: CASSSGRSGGTDTQYF. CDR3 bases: TGCGCCAGCAGCTCCGGGCGCAGCGGGGGAACAGATACGCAGTATTTT.

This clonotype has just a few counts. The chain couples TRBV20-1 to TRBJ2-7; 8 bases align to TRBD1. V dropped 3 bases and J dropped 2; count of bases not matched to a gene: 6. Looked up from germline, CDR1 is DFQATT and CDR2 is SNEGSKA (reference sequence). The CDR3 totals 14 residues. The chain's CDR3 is CSARDRESPYEQYV. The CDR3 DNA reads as TGCAGTGCTAGGGACAGGGAATCTCCCTACGAGCAGTACGTC.

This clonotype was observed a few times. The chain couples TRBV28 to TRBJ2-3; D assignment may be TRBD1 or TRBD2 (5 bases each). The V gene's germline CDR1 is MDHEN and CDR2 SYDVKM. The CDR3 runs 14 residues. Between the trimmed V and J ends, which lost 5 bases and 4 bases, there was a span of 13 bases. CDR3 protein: CASSQGRASDTQYF. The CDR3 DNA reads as TGTGCCAGCAGTCAGGGACGAGCATCAGATACGCAGTATTTT.

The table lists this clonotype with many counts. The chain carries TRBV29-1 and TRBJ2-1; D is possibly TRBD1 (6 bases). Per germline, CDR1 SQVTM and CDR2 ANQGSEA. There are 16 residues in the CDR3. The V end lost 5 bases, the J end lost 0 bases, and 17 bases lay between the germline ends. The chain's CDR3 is CSVLQNQGSSYNEQFF. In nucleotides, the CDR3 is TGCAGCGTTCTTCAAAATCAGGGGAGCTCCTACAATGAGCAGTTCTTC.

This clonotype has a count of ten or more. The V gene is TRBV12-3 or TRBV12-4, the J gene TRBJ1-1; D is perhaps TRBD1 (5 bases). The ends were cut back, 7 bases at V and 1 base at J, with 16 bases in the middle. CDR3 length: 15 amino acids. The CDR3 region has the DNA TGTGCCAGCACCCCACCGACAGTCCAGAACACTGAAGCTTTCTTT. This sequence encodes CASTPPTVQNTEAFF.

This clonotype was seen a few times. The CDR3 reads CASSGLAGLDYNEQFF. The CDR3 DNA reads as TGTGCCAGCAGCGGTTTAGCGGGGTTGGACTACAATGAGCAGTTCTTC. The chain employs TRBV14 and TRBJ2-1, with TRBD2 matching over 8 bases. The germline V gene has CDR1 SGHDN and CDR2 FVKESK. This CDR3 has 16 amino acids. The ends lost 5 bases at V and 3 bases at J; junction bases unmatched: 9.

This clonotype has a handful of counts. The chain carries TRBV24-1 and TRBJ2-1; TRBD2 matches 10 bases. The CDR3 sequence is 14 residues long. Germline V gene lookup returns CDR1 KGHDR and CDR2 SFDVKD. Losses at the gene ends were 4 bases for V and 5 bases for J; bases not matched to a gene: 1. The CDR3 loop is CATSDGTSDNEQFF. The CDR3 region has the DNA TGTGCCACCAGTGACGGGACTAGCGACAATGAGCAGTTCTTC.